The table lists the clone carrying this T cell receptor (beta chain) with many counts. This record belongs to a study of low-dose radiotherapy and immunotherapy resistance in tumors. Looking at the study overall: On an every-two-weeks schedule, patients received intravenous nivolumab 240 mg, along with ipilimumab 1 mg/kg every six weeks.

Time point meaning: after trial treatment. The treatment is: LDRT plus nivolumab, ipilimumab, low-dose cyclophosphamide and aspirin (RACIN trial). Low-dose radiotherapy, low-dose cyclophosphamide, aspirin, ipilimumab and nivolumab were all given to the donors. Patients who could take part had advanced solid tumors with no tumor-infiltrating lymphocytes. TCRs were put through 20 PCR cycles of amplification with Phusion. A constant-region primer and the V-primer adapter served as the primer pair. Amplifying the isolated mRNA was done by in vitro transcription. TCRdb ran MiXCR on the reads and lists one entry per CDR3 protein. The sample lists some 53,000 distinct CDR3 sequences, approximately 33% occurring once. Trimming removed 0 bases at V and 6 bases at J, with 12 bases between. The CDR3 spans 15 residues. Germline V CDR1 and CDR2: MGHRA, YSYEKL.

The chain has TRBV4-1 and TRBJ2-4; D uncertain. This TCR came from a male donor with rectosigmoid adenocarcinoma. The sequenced sample was PBMCs, obtained after low-dose radiotherapy plus immunotherapy. In nucleotides, the CDR3 is TGCGCCAGCAGCCAAGATAGTAACGGTCTAAACATTCAGTACTTC. Its protein is CASSQDSNGLNIQYF.